Below are 6 T cell receptor beta chains sequenced from a single sample in a study of blood T cell repertoires in COVID-19. Clones were read by immunoSEQ multiplex PCR, and TCRdb kept only the in-frame ones, dropping some. In the table there are some 200,000 clones, roughly 85% of which are singletons. Sequenced sample: peripheral blood. These TCRs come from a man aged 55 to 70 with active or convalescent COVID-19.

This chain joins TRBV7-3 and TRBJ2-3; no reliable D call. The CDR3 is made up of 13 amino acids. CDR1 and CDR2 from the germline V gene are SGHTA and FQGTGA. The germline V and J ends were trimmed by 5 bases and 7 bases, with 13 bases remaining between them. The DNA of the CDR3 is TGTGCCAGCAGCCCCGGCGGTCAGAATACGCAGTATTTT. Its protein is CASSPGGQNTQYF.

The genes are TRBV6-5 and TRBJ2-7; 8 nucleotides line up with TRBD1. CDR1 is MNHEY, CDR2 SVGAGI, per germline. The CDR3 totals 14 residues. The ends lost 8 bases at V and 4 bases at J; junction bases unmatched: 10. The CDR3 coding sequence is TGTGCCAGCTCCAGGACAGGGCCCTATTACGAGCAGTACTTC. This sequence encodes CASSRTGPYYEQYF.

This chain joins TRBV19 and TRBJ1-3; TRBD1 is a possible D gene (5 bases). V dropped 3 bases and J dropped 3 bases, with 12 bases sitting between them. The germline CDR1 and CDR2 sequences are LNHDA and SQIVND (reference sequence). The CDR3 totals 15 residues. CDR3 loop: CASSITGGDGNTIYF. The DNA for the CDR3 is TGTGCCAGTAGTATTACAGGTGGGGATGGAAACACCATATATTTT.

As DNA, the CDR3 is TGCGCCAGCAGTGATCGCGGGGTTAGCACAGATACGCAGTATTTT. This translates into CASSDRGVSTDTQYF. This chain joins TRBV10-2 and TRBJ2-3, with D perhaps TRBD2 (6 bases). The CDR3 loop spans 15 amino acids. V was clipped by 3 bases and J by 0 bases, with 10 bases between them. The germline V gene has CDR1 WSHSY and CDR2 SAAADI.

The rearrangement joins TRBV27 to TRBJ2-1, with D possibly being TRBD2 (7 bases). Trimming shortened V by 1 base and J by 6 bases, and 16 bases separated the two germline ends. Germline-derived CDR1 and CDR2 are MNHEY and SMNVEV (reference sequence). CDR3 size: 16 residues. The CDR3 coding sequence is TGTGCCAGCAGTTTATTGTCGGGGGGCGGGGGCAATGAGCAGTTCTTC. Amino acids: CASSLLSGGGGNEQFF.

The rearrangement uses TRBV15 and TRBJ1-1; D is undetermined. The germline V and J ends were trimmed by 0 bases and 6 bases, with 17 bases remaining between them. The CDR3 contains 16 residues. The germline gives CDR1 LNHNV, CDR2 YYDKDF (reference sequence). CDR3 loop: CATSREVVGMRAEAFF. The CDR3 DNA reads as TGTGCCACCAGCAGAGAAGTTGTAGGTATGAGGGCTGAAGCTTTCTTT.